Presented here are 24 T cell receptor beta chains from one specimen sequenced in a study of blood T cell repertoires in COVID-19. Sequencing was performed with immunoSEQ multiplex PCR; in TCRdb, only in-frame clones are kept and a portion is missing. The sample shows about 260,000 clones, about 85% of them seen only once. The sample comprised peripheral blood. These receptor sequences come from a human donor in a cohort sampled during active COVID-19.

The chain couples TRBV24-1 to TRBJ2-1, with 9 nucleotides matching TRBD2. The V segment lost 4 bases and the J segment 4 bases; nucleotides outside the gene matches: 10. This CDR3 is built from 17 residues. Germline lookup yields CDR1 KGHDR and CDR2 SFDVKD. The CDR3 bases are TGTGCCACCAGTGACCGGACTAGCGTTGGGGTATACAATGAGCAGTTCTTC. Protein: CATSDRTSVGVYNEQFF.

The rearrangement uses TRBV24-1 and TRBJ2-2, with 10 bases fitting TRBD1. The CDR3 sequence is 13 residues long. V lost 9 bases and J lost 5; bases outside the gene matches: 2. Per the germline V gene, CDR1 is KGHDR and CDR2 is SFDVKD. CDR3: CATGQGGTGELFF. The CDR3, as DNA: TGTGCCACCGGACAGGGGGGGACCGGGGAGCTGTTTTTT.

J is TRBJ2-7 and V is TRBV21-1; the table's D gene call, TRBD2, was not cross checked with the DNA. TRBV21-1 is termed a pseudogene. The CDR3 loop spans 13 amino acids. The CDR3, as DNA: TGTGCCACCCGGACTAGCGGGAGCTACGAGCAGTACTTC. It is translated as CATRTSGSYEQYF.

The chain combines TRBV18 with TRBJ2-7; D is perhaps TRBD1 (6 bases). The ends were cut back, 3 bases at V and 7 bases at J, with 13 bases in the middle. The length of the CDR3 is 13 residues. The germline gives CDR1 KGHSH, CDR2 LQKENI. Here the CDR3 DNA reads TGTGCCAGCTCACCGGACAGTACGGGAGAGCAGTACTTC. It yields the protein CASSPDSTGEQYF. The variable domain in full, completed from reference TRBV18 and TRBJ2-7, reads NAGVMQNPRHLVRRRGQEARLRCSPMKGHSHVYWYRQLPEEGLKFMVYLQKENIIDESGMPKERFSAEFPKEGPSILRIQQVVRGDSAAYFCASSPDSTGEQYFGPGTRLTVT.

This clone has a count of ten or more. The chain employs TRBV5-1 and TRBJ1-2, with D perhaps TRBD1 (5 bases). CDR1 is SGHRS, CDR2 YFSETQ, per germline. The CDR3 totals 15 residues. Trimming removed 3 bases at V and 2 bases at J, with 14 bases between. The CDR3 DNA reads TGCGCCAGCAGCTGGGAAGGGCAGGGAAACTATGGCTACACCTTC. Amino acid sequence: CASSWEGQGNYGYTF.

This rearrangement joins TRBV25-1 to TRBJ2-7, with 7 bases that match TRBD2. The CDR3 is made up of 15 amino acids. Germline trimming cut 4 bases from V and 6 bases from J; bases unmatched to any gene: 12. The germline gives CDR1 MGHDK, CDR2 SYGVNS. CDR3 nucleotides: TGTGCCAGCAGTGGCCGAGGGAGGGCCCCGGGCGAGCAGTACTTC. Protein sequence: CASSGRGRAPGEQYF.

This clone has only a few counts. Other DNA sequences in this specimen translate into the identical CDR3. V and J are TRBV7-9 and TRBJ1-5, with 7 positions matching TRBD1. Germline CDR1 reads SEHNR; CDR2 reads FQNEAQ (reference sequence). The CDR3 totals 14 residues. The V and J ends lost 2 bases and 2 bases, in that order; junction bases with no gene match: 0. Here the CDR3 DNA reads TGTGCCAGCAGCTTAACAGGGGGCAATCAGCCCCAGCATTTT. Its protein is CASSLTGGNQPQHF.

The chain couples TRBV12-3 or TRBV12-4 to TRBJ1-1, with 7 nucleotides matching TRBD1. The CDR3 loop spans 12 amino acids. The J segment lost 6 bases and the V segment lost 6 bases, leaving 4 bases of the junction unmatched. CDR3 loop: CASRGTAAEAFF. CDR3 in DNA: TGTGCCAGCAGGGGGACAGCAGCTGAAGCTTTCTTT.

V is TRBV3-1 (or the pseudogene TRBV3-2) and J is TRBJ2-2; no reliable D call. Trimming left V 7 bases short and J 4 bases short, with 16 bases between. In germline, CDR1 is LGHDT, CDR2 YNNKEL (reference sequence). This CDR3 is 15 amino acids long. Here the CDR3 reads CASKPGRLVTGELFF. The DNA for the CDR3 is TGTGCCAGCAAACCCGGTAGACTCGTCACCGGGGAGCTGTTTTTT.

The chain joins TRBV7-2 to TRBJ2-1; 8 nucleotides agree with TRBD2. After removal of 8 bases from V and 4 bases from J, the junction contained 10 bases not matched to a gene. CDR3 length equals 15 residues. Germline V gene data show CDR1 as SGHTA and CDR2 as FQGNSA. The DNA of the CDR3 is TGTGCCAGCGCTAATGAAGCGGGAGTATACAATGAGCAGTTCTTC. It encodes CASANEAGVYNEQFF.

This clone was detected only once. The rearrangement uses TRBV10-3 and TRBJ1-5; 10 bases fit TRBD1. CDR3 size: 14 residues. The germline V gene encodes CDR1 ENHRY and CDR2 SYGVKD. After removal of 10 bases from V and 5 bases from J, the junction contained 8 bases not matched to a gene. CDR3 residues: CATAPGQGYQPQHF. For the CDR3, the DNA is TGTGCCACAGCCCCGGGACAGGGGTATCAGCCCCAGCATTTT.

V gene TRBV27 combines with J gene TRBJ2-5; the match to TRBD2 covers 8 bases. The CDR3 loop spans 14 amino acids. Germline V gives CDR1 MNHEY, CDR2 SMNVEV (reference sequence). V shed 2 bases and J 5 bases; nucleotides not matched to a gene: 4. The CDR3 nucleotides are TGTGCCAGCAGTTTAGGGACTAGAGGGGAGACCCAGTACTTC. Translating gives CASSLGTRGETQYF.

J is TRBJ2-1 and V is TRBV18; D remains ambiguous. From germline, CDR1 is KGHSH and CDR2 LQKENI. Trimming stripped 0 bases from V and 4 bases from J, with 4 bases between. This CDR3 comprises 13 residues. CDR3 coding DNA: TGTGCCAGCTCACCACCTCAGTACAATGAGCAGTTCTTC. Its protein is CASSPPQYNEQFF. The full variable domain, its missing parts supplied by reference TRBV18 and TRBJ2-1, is NAGVMQNPRHLVRRRGQEARLRCSPMKGHSHVYWYRQLPEEGLKFMVYLQKENIIDESGMPKERFSAEFPKEGPSILRIQQVVRGDSAAYFCASSPPQYNEQFFGPGTRLTVL.

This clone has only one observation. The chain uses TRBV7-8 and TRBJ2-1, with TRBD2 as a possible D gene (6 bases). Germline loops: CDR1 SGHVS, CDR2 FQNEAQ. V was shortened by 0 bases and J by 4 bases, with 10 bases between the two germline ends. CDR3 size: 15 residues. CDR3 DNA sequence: TGTGCCAGCAGCTTAGCCCCAGGAGGGTACAATGAGCAGTTCTTC. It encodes CASSLAPGGYNEQFF.

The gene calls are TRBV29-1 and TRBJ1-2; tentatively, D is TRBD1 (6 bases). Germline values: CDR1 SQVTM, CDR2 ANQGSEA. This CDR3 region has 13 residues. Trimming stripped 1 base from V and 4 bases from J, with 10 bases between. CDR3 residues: CSVEGGLGYGYTF. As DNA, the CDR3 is TGCAGCGTTGAAGGGGGGCTGGGCTATGGCTACACCTTC.

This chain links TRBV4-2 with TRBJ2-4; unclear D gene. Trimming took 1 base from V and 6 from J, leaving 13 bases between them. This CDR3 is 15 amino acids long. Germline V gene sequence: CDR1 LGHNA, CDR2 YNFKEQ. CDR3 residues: CASSQAAALGNIQYF. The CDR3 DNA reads TGTGCCAGCAGCCAAGCGGCGGCCCTAGGAAACATTCAGTACTTC.

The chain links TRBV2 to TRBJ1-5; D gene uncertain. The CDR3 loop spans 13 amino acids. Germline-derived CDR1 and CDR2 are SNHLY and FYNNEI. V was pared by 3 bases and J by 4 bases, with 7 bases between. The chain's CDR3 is CASSDNGNQPQHF. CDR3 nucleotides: TGTGCCAGCAGTGATAACGGTAATCAGCCCCAGCATTTT.

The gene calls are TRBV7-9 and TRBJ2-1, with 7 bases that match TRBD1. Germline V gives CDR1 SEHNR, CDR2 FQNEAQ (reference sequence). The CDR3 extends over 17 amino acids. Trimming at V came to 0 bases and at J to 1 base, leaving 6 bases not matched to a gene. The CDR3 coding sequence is TGTGCCAGCAGCTTAGCTGTTGGGGGACAGTCCTACAATGAGCAGTTCTTC. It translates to CASSLAVGGQSYNEQFF.

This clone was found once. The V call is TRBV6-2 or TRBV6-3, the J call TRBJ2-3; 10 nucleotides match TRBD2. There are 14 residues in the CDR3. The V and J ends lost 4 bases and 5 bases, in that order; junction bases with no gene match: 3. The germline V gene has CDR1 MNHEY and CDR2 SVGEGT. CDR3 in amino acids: CASSWSGRVDTQYF. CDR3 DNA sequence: TGTGCCAGCAGTTGGAGCGGGAGGGTAGATACGCAGTATTTT.

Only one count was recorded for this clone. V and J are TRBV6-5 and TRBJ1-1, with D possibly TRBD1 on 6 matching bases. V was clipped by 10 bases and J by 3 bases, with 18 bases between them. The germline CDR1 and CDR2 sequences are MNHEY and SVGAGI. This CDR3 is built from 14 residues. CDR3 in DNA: TGTGCCACCCAATTTTTAGCAGGGGACACTGAAGCTTTCTTT. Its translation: CATQFLAGDTEAFF.

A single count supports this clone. The CDR3 sequence is CASSLESGSFYEQYF. Here the CDR3 DNA reads TGCGCCAGCAGCTTGGAAAGCGGGAGTTTCTACGAGCAGTACTTC. The chain uses TRBV5-1 and TRBJ2-7, with 8 bases that match TRBD2. The CDR3 runs 15 residues. Germline V CDR1 and CDR2: SGHRS, YFSETQ. Trimming at V came to 0 bases and at J to 3 bases, leaving 5 bases not matched to a gene.

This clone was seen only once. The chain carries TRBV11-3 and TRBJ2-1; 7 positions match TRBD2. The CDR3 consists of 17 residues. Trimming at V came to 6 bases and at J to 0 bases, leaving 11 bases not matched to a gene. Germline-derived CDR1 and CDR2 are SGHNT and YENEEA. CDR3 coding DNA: TGTGCCAGCAGACAAACTAGCGCCATGAGCTCCTACAATGAGCAGTTCTTC. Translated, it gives CASRQTSAMSSYNEQFF. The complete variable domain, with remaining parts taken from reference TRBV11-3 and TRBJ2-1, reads EAGVVQSPRYKIIEKKQPVAFWCNPISGHNTLYWYLQNLGQGPELLIRYENEEAVDDSQLPKDRFSAERLKGVDSTLKIQPAELGDSAVYLCASRQTSAMSSYNEQFFGPGTRLTVL.

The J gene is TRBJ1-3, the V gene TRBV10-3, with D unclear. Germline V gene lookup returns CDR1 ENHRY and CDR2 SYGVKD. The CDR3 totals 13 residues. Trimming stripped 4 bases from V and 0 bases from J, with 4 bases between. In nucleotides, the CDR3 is TGTGCCATCAGTGTAATCTCTGGAAACACCATATATTTT. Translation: CAISVISGNTIYF.

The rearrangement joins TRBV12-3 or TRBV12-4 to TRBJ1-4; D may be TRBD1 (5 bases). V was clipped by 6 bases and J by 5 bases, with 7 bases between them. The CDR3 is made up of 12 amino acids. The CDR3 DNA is TGTGCCAGCAGAGACAGAAATGAAAAACTGTTTTTT. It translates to CASRDRNEKLFF.